This record looks at one TCR beta chain sequence and its context. As yet, its antigen is unknown. The sample originates from a study of PD-L1 blockade in urothelial cancer. Turning to the study itself: Among blood samples, the median T cell count was around 150,000. Study-level points and caveats: Greater 3-week expansion of tumor-associated blood clones was recorded for durable-benefit patients.

Synthetically made TCR analog templates were put into each PCR as spikes. TCRdb's copy holds only in-frame clones and misses some; the assay was immunoSEQ multiplex PCR. Among 90,000 to 120,000 clones listed, around 93% were seen once. Between 1 and 8 samples, pretreatment and on-treatment, were given by each patient. The CDR3 length is 16 residues. Germline CDR1 reads SNHLY; CDR2 reads FYNNEI. V lost 4 bases, J lost 5 bases, and 6 bases stayed unmatched. The sequenced sample was PBMCs, obtained around atezolizumab (anti-PD-L1) treatment. The genes are TRBV2 and TRBJ2-5, with TRBD2 matching 14 bases. This receptor was identified in a woman aged 80 or over with urothelial cancer. CDR3 bases: TGTGCCAGCAGTGGGGGGACTAGCGGGAGAGGGGAGACCCAGTACTTC. Its translation is CASSGGTSGRGETQYF.